A single sample gave rise to the 32 T cell receptor beta chains below, sequenced in a study of cytomegalovirus exposure and HLA in healthy donors. The data were produced by immunoSEQ multiplex PCR, yet TCRdb's version contains in-frame clones alone and is incomplete. The sample yields some 90,000 clones, more than 75% seen once. Sequencing used PBMCs. Receptors originate from a man aged 18-30 years in good health and CMV-seropositive.

The chain is built from TRBV9 and TRBJ1-2; 9 bases map to TRBD1. Germline CDR1 SGDLS, CDR2 YYNGEE. This CDR3 comprises 15 residues. V shed 4 bases, J shed 8 bases, and the junction held 12 bases outside the gene matches. CDR3 loop: CASSLNSGTGFGYTF. DNA for the CDR3: TGTGCCAGCAGCCTCAATTCCGGGACAGGGTTCGGCTACACCTTC. Full variable domain (rest looked up from reference TRBV9 and TRBJ1-2): DSGVTQTPKHLITATGQRVTLRCSPRSGDLSVYWYQQSLDQGLQFLIQYYNGEERAKGNILERFSAQQFPDLHSELNLSSLELGDSALYFCASSLNSGTGFGYTFGSGTRLTVV.

The genes are TRBV5-1 and TRBJ2-1, with TRBD2 identical over 12 bases. Germline CDR1 reads SGHRS; CDR2 reads YFSETQ. V was clipped by 4 bases and J by 4 bases; unmatched bases: 9. The CDR3 runs to 17 residues. As DNA, the CDR3 is TGCGCCAGCAGCCCTCGTGGGACTAGCGGGTCGTACAATGAGCAGTTCTTC. Translating it yields CASSPRGTSGSYNEQFF.

This clone occurred once. The chain has TRBV4-1 and TRBJ1-5; no definite D call. CDR1 is MGHRA and CDR2 is YSYEKL in the germline V gene. Between the trimmed V and J ends, which lost 1 base and 4 bases, there was a span of 11 bases. This CDR3 is built from 15 residues. This chain's CDR3 is CASSQAQTVNQPQHF. CDR3 bases: TGCGCCAGCAGCCAAGCACAGACGGTGAATCAGCCCCAGCATTTT.

The chain couples TRBV2 to TRBJ1-5, with 7 bases identical to TRBD1. The length of the CDR3 is 15 residues. Looked up from germline, CDR1 is SNHLY and CDR2 is FYNNEI. Trimming at V came to 6 bases and at J to 0 bases, leaving 5 bases not matched to a gene. The CDR3 DNA is TGTGCCAGCAGGGAAACAGGGGTTAGCAATCAGCCCCAGCATTTT. The encoded protein is CASRETGVSNQPQHF.

The chain combines TRBV6-5 with TRBJ1-1; 7 positions agree with TRBD1. Germline lookup yields CDR1 MNHEY and CDR2 SVGAGI. V dropped 7 bases and J dropped 4; count of bases not matched to a gene: 6. The length of the CDR3 is 13 residues. In DNA form, the CDR3 reads TGTGCCAGCACCCCGCCAGGGGGCACTGAAGCTTTCTTT. Translating it yields CASTPPGGTEAFF.

The gene calls are TRBV4-1 and TRBJ2-1, with 8 bases identical to TRBD1. This CDR3 contains 15 residues. In germline, CDR1 is MGHRA, CDR2 YSYEKL. Losses at the gene ends were 4 bases for V and 3 bases for J; bases not matched to a gene: 5. The CDR3 sequence: CASSRGQDNYNEQFF. The CDR3 nucleotides are TGCGCCAGCAGCCGGGGACAGGACAACTACAATGAGCAGTTCTTC.

This clone was recorded only once. This sequence joins TRBV7-9 and TRBJ2-1, with 7 positions matching TRBD1. With 4 bases clipped from V and 9 bases from J, the junction kept 3 bases outside the gene matches. Germline loops: CDR1 SEHNR, CDR2 FQNEAQ (reference sequence). The CDR3 has 12 residues. The CDR3 region is CASSSTGLEQFF. In DNA, the CDR3 is TGTGCCAGCAGCTCGACAGGGCTTGAGCAGTTCTTC.

The V and J genes are TRBV5-1 and TRBJ1-1; TRBD1 aligns across 7 bases. The CDR3 sequence is 15 residues long. With V trimmed by 4 bases and J by 2 bases, 8 bases remained unmatched. Germline CDR1 SGHRS, CDR2 YFSETQ. CDR3 sequence (DNA): TGCGCCAGCAGCCCACAATACAGGGGTAACACTGAAGCTTTCTTT. This translates into CASSPQYRGNTEAFF.

This chain uses TRBV4-3 with TRBJ2-3; TRBD1 is a possible D gene (5 bases). V lost 0 bases to trimming and J lost 1 base, with 17 bases between them. The CDR3 loop spans 18 amino acids. Germline loops: CDR1 LGHNA, CDR2 YSLEER. The CDR3 DNA reads TGCGCCAGCAGCCAAGACTTTTCCAGGGAAAAAGGCACAGATACGCAGTATTTT. Its protein product is CASSQDFSREKGTDTQYF.

The genes are TRBV9 and TRBJ2-7; D might be TRBD1 (6 bases). V was trimmed by 0 bases and J by 4 bases, leaving 14 bases between them. This CDR3 has 15 residues. Per the germline V gene, CDR1 is SGDLS and CDR2 is YYNGEE. The CDR3 DNA follows: TGTGCCAGCAGCGTAGAAGGGGGAGTCGGGTACGAGCAGTACTTC. The encoded protein is CASSVEGGVGYEQYF. Based on the CDR3 plus reference TRBV9 and TRBJ2-7, the full variable domain is DSGVTQTPKHLITATGQRVTLRCSPRSGDLSVYWYQQSLDQGLQFLIQYYNGEERAKGNILERFSAQQFPDLHSELNLSSLELGDSALYFCASSVEGGVGYEQYFGPGTRLTVT.

The chain carries TRBV10-3 and TRBJ2-1, with TRBD2 matching 11 bases. This CDR3 region has 19 residues. Germline CDR1 ENHRY, CDR2 SYGVKD. V was pared by 3 bases and J by 4 bases, with 14 bases of the junction left unmatched. CDR3 nucleotide sequence: TGTGCCATCAGTGAATCTCTAGCGGGGGGCCAAGTAATTTACAATGAGCAGTTCTTC. It translates to CAISESLAGGQVIYNEQFF.

V is TRBV7-2 and J is TRBJ2-3, with D hard to call. The ends were cut back, 5 bases at V and 0 bases at J, with 9 bases in the middle. The CDR3 is made up of 14 amino acids. From germline, CDR1 is SGHTA and CDR2 FQGNSA. The CDR3 nucleotides read TGTGCCAGCAGCCCACTGCTTAGCACAGATACGCAGTATTTT. This gives the protein CASSPLLSTDTQYF.

This clone was picked up a small number of times. This chain links TRBV5-5 with TRBJ1-1, with 7 positions matching TRBD1. Germline CDR1 and CDR2: SGHKS and YYEKEE (reference sequence). The trim removed 2 bases at V and 5 bases at J, leaving 3 bases unmatched. The CDR3 runs 13 residues. The CDR3, as DNA: TGTGCCAGCAGCTTAGGGACAGCAACTGAAGCTTTCTTT. It specifies CASSLGTATEAFF.

The V and J genes are TRBV7-6 and TRBJ2-1, with 8 nucleotides matching TRBD2. The ends lost 2 bases at V and 5 bases at J; junction bases unmatched: 8. Germline assignment: CDR1 SGHVS and CDR2 FNYEAQ. The CDR3 is 16 residues long. CDR3: CASSLHLAGGDNEQFF. As DNA, the CDR3 is TGTGCCAGCAGCTTACATCTAGCGGGCGGAGACAATGAGCAGTTCTTC.

The chain is built from TRBV28 and TRBJ2-2; 7 bases are shared with TRBD1. The germline gives CDR1 MDHEN, CDR2 SYDVKM. This CDR3 contains 15 residues. V lost 2 bases to trimming and J lost 6 bases; unmatched junction nucleotides: 6. The CDR3 loop is CASSLRQGGAGELFF. The CDR3 coding sequence is TGTGCCAGCAGTTTAAGACAGGGTGGGGCCGGGGAGCTGTTTTTT.

This clone was seen just once. The rearrangement joins TRBV6-1 to TRBJ2-7, with TRBD2 matching 8 bases. The length of the CDR3 is 14 residues. Germline CDR1 is MNHNS and CDR2 is SASEGT. With 8 bases clipped from V and 3 bases from J, the junction kept 9 bases outside the gene matches. For the CDR3, the DNA is TGTGCCAGCGCGACGGGACTAGAGTACTACGAGCAGTACTTC. The encoded protein is CASATGLEYYEQYF.

The rearrangement joins TRBV5-1 to TRBJ2-1, with 9 positions matching TRBD1. The CDR3 length is 16 residues. Germline loops: CDR1 SGHRS, CDR2 YFSETQ. J gave up 5 bases and V 0 bases, and 6 bases lay outside the gene matches. Here the CDR3 reads CASSLGVGTGNNEQFF. For the CDR3, the DNA is TGCGCCAGCAGCTTGGGGGTAGGGACAGGGAACAATGAGCAGTTCTTC.

The rearrangement joins TRBV4-3 to TRBJ2-4; 13 bases line up with TRBD2. The CDR3 sequence is 18 residues long. The ends lost 1 base at V and 0 bases at J; junction bases unmatched: 3. Germline loops: CDR1 LGHNA, CDR2 YSLEER. The CDR3 region is CASSQGTSGGLAKNIQYF. CDR3 in DNA: TGCGCCAGCAGCCAAGGGACTAGCGGGGGCCTAGCCAAAAACATTCAGTACTTC.

The rearrangement joins TRBV11-3 to TRBJ2-2, with D unclear. This CDR3 has 13 residues. The V and J ends lost 1 base and 6 bases respectively, with 6 bases between them. Germline values: CDR1 SGHNT, CDR2 YENEEA. CDR3 sequence reads: CASSLVRAGELFF. The CDR3 DNA is TGTGCCAGCAGCTTAGTTAGAGCCGGGGAGCTGTTTTTT.

This chain joins TRBV12-5 and TRBJ2-2, with D unresolved. The CDR3 covers 14 residues. V lost 1 base to trimming and J lost 7 bases, with 10 bases between them. From germline, CDR1 is LGHNT and CDR2 FRNRAP. CDR3 in amino acids: CASGLGPPGGELFF. CDR3 bases: TGTGCTAGTGGTTTGGGCCCCCCAGGCGGGGAGCTGTTTTTT.

This clone was counted a single time. CDR3 sequence: CASSLRDGNEQFF. CDR3 nucleotide sequence: TGTGCCAGCAGCTTAAGAGACGGGAATGAGCAGTTCTTC. This chain connects TRBV9 to TRBJ2-1, with D hard to call. The CDR3 is made up of 13 amino acids. Germline lookup yields CDR1 SGDLS and CDR2 YYNGEE. Trimming removed 4 bases from V and 7 bases from J, with 12 bases in between.

The chain joins TRBV4-3 to TRBJ2-1; TRBD2 aligns across 13 bases. Germline CDR1 and CDR2: LGHNA and YSLEER. Trimming removed 2 bases from V and 0 bases from J; junction bases left unmatched: 10. The CDR3 spans 20 residues. CDR3 residues: CASSQPPGLAGSSSYNEQFF. CDR3 nucleotides: TGCGCCAGCAGCCAACCCCCGGGACTAGCGGGGTCGAGCTCCTACAATGAGCAGTTCTTC.

DNA for the CDR3: TGCGCCAGCAGCATAGGGACTAGCCTGGAGACCCAGTACTTC. Translated: CASSIGTSLETQYF. This chain joins TRBV5-1 and TRBJ2-5; 9 nucleotides match TRBD2. Unmatched junction bases numbered 6, after V lost 4 bases and J lost 5 bases. CDR1 is SGHRS and CDR2 is YFSETQ in the germline V gene. CDR3 length: 14 residues.

The rearrangement uses TRBV9 and TRBJ1-2; D is undetermined. The CDR3 totals 15 residues. Germline CDR1 and CDR2: SGDLS and YYNGEE. V lost 2 bases, J lost 0 bases, and 11 bases lay in between. CDR3 residues: CASSVEEAPNYGYTF. The CDR3 DNA is TGTGCCAGCAGCGTGGAGGAAGCTCCTAACTATGGCTACACCTTC.

The chain joins TRBV9 to TRBJ2-2; the D is unclear. This CDR3 is built from 15 residues. Germline V gene data show CDR1 as SGDLS and CDR2 as YYNGEE. V was shortened by 0 bases and J by 6 bases, with 12 bases between the two germline ends. The CDR3 DNA follows: TGTGCCAGCAGCGTAGCTGGTCGGAGTGCCGGGGAGCTGTTTTTT. This sequence encodes CASSVAGRSAGELFF.

Remarks on this clone: This specimen includes other DNA sequences encoding the same CDR3. The chain links TRBV9 to TRBJ1-6; 11 nucleotides align to TRBD1. Germline trimming cut 2 bases from V and 9 bases from J; bases unmatched to any gene: 4. Germline CDR1 is SGDLS and CDR2 is YYNGEE. The CDR3 has 15 residues. Written as DNA, the CDR3 is TGTGCCAGCAGCGTTGGGACAGGGGGAAGTTCACCCCTCCACTTT. This sequence encodes CASSVGTGGSSPLHF.

The chain employs TRBV19 and TRBJ2-2; 9 positions match TRBD1. Germline-derived CDR1 and CDR2 are LNHDA and SQIVND (reference sequence). V lost 3 bases to trimming and J lost 0 bases; unmatched junction nucleotides: 5. This CDR3 contains 17 residues. The CDR3 is CASSIYTGGTNTGELFF. The DNA for the CDR3 is TGTGCCAGTAGTATTTATACAGGGGGCACGAACACCGGGGAGCTGTTTTTT.

The V call is TRBV11-2, the J call TRBJ2-3; 7 bases match TRBD2. From germline, CDR1 is SGHAT and CDR2 FQNNGV. The CDR3 contains 16 residues. V lost 5 bases to trimming and J lost 0 bases; unmatched junction nucleotides: 8. The CDR3 DNA is TGTGCCAGCAGCCCGCCGCGGGGGAAGAGCACAGATACGCAGTATTTT. Protein product: CASSPPRGKSTDTQYF.

The rearrangement joins TRBV4-3 to TRBJ2-3, with D possibly TRBD2 on 5 matching bases. The germline V gene has CDR1 LGHNA and CDR2 YSLEER. The CDR3 spans 16 residues. Trimming left V 0 bases short and J 1 base short, with 11 bases between. The CDR3 protein is CASSQDIIGGTDTQYF. CDR3 DNA: TGCGCCAGCAGCCAAGATATAATCGGGGGCACAGATACGCAGTATTTT.

CDR3 in amino acids: CSVEDPGEGPRKAFF. In DNA, the CDR3 is TGCAGCGTTGAAGATCCGGGGGAGGGACCGCGCAAAGCTTTCTTT. This chain uses TRBV29-1 with TRBJ1-1; D might be TRBD1 (5 bases). Germline-derived CDR1 and CDR2 are SQVTM and ANQGSEA. This CDR3 has 15 amino acids. Trimming shortened V by 0 bases and J by 9 bases, and 20 bases separated the two germline ends.

The chain is built from TRBV7-3 and TRBJ2-3, with TRBD2 matching over 7 bases. V lost 5 bases, J lost 6 bases, and 8 bases stayed unmatched. CDR3 size: 14 residues. Germline V lookup: CDR1 SGHTA, CDR2 FQGTGA. The CDR3 loop reads CASSLTSAMDTQYF. The CDR3 region has the DNA TGTGCCAGCAGCCTCACTAGCGCAATGGATACGCAGTATTTT.

The V and J genes are TRBV4-1 and TRBJ2-3; D gene uncertain. V gave up 1 base and J gave up 1 base, with 6 bases separating them. The CDR3 contains 14 residues. Germline V gene sequence: CDR1 MGHRA, CDR2 YSYEKL. This CDR3 reads CASSQAFGTDTQYF. The CDR3, as DNA: TGCGCCAGCAGCCAAGCATTTGGCACAGATACGCAGTATTTT.